These 4 T cell receptor beta chains share one sample of origin, sequenced in a study of metastatic and nonmetastatic thyroid tumors. TCRdb recomputed clones from the PCR reads via MiXCR. The sample lists 30,000 to 35,000 clones; around 32% were seen once. Not a single patient had been given any form of treatment at any point before undergoing thyroid surgery. Sequencing was done on a sample of blood. The source of these receptors is a female donor with papillary thyroid cancer or a benign thyroid nodule (not recorded which). Some clones in this sample may be carry-over from other donors' samples.

This chain connects TRBV29-1 to TRBJ2-7, with a tentative D call TRBD2 (8 bases). The V and J ends lost 6 bases and 6 bases respectively, with 21 bases between them. Germline CDR1 is SQVTM and CDR2 is ANQGSEA. The CDR3 covers 14 residues. The CDR3 is CSVAGGQFSSEQYF. CDR3 DNA sequence: TGCAGCGTGGCGGGGGGACAGTTTTCGAGCGAGCAGTACTTC.

This clone was seen at least ten times. The gene calls are TRBV7-9 and TRBJ1-2; no firm D call. The CDR3 totals 12 residues. Germline V gene sequence: CDR1 SEHNR, CDR2 FQNEAQ (reference sequence). V lost 2 bases and J 3 bases, leaving 4 bases between the germline ends. The CDR3 is CASSLSDYGYTF. The CDR3 nucleotides read TGTGCCAGCAGCTTATCAGACTATGGCTACACCTTC.

This clone has a handful of counts. The rearrangement joins TRBV28 to TRBJ1-6; D unresolved. The CDR3 consists of 15 residues. The ends were cut back, 6 bases at V and 11 bases at J, with 20 bases in the middle. CDR1 and CDR2 (germline): MDHEN, SYDVKM. The CDR3 region has the DNA TGTGCCAGCAGCTTACAAGACCAGGCCACGGCACCCCTCCACTTT. It translates to CASSLQDQATAPLHF.

This clone came up many times. The genes are TRBV14 and TRBJ2-1; no clear D. Germline V CDR1 and CDR2: SGHDN, FVKESK. V gave up 0 bases and J gave up 6 bases, with 9 bases separating them. The CDR3 spans 14 residues. CDR3 in amino acids: CASSQEAGRNEQFF. CDR3 nucleotides: TGTGCCAGCAGCCAAGAGGCAGGTCGCAATGAGCAGTTCTTC.